Listed here are 20 T cell receptor beta chains from one sample, sequenced in a study of tumor-infiltrating lymphocytes in primary liver carcinoma. TCR beta cDNA was reverse-transcribed from approximately 0.45 ug of total RNA. The reaction used a constant-region primer and ProtoScript II reverse transcriptase. Three nested multiplex PCR rounds of slightly modified ARM-PCR generated TCR beta libraries. TRBV1-TRBV30 forward primers paired with a C-beta reverse primer were used in the first two PCR rounds, which ran about 11 cycles each. TCRdb called the multiplex PCR reads again in MiXCR, with one record for every CDR3 protein. The sample carries approximately 45,000 distinct CDR3 sequences, 73% recorded once. Starting material for RNA and DNA co-extraction consisted of roughly 19-30 mg of unsorted bulk tissue. The source material was liver tumor tissue from sampling region 2. Sample subset: tumor region T2, inferior pole. These receptors were obtained from a man aged 40-50 years with primary liver carcinoma and hepatitis B virus infection.

As concerns this clonotype: A single base separates this from a much larger clone, so it may be a read error. J is TRBJ2-2 and V is TRBV7-2; 9 bases match TRBD2. CDR1 and CDR2 (germline): SGHTA, FQGNSA. Trimming removed 8 bases from V and 5 bases from J; junction bases left unmatched: 12. The CDR3 length is 16 residues. CDR3 sequence: CASGARLADKTGELFF. DNA for the CDR3: TGTGCCAGCGGCGCCAGACTAGCGGATAAAACCGGGGAGCTGTTTTTT.

Details on this clonotype: One end of the junction fails to match germline, which may point to a read error. The V call is TRBV4-2, the J call TRBJ2-7; D might be TRBD1 or TRBD2, each matching 5 bases. Germline CDR1 and CDR2: LGHNA and YNFKEQ. CDR3 length: 15 amino acids. CDR3 coding DNA: TGTGTCAGCAGGCAGGATAAGGGGAGCGGCTACGAGCAGTACTTC. Translating it yields CVSRQDKGSGYEQYF.

The rearrangement uses TRBV29-1 and TRBJ1-1; D remains ambiguous. The CDR3 covers 13 residues. Germline CDR1 is SQVTM and CDR2 is ANQGSEA. V was cut by 7 bases and J by 5 bases, with 17 bases left in between. As DNA, the CDR3 is TGCAGCGAACTAGACCGAAAGAATACTGAAGCTTTCTTT. Translating it yields CSELDRKNTEAFF.

Comments on this clonotype: One junction end does not reproduce the germline sequence, and a read error may be involved. The chain carries TRBV11-2 and TRBJ2-7; D remains unclear. The CDR3 is 12 amino acids. Germline V lookup: CDR1 SGHAT, CDR2 FQNNGV. The CDR3 sequence is CASSPGCYEQHF. CDR3 DNA: TGTGCCAGCAGTCCCGGATGCTACGAGCAGCACTTC.

To note about this clonotype: An end of the junction does not agree with germline; a read error may underlie this. The chain combines TRBV11-2 with TRBJ2-1, with D maybe TRBD2 (5 bases). This CDR3 comprises 14 residues. From germline, CDR1 is SGHAT and CDR2 FQNNGV. CDR3 DNA: TGTGTCAGCAGTTTGTCGGGGTTCGACAATGAGCACTTCTTC. This encodes CVSSLSGFDNEHFF.

On this clonotype: It may be a read error: a sequence one base away is much more abundant. The gene calls are TRBV19 and TRBJ2-6, with D tentatively TRBD1 (5 bases). Germline CDR1 is LNHDA and CDR2 is SQIVND (reference sequence). The CDR3 is made up of 15 amino acids. CDR3 amino acids: CTSSIVMSGADVLTF. CDR3 in DNA: TGTACCAGTAGTATAGTGATGTCTGGGGCCGACGTCCTGACTTTC. The full variable domain, rest sourced from reference TRBV19 and TRBJ2-6, is DGGITQSPKYLFRKEGQNVTLSCEQNLNHDAMYWYRQDPGQGLRLIYYSQIVNDFQKGDIAEGYSVSREKKESFPLTVTSAQKNPTAFYLCTSSIVMSGADVLTFGAGSRLTVL.

On this clonotype itself: The junction differs from germline at one of its ends, possibly a read error. This rearrangement joins TRBV11-1 to TRBJ2-3; 7 positions match TRBD2. CDR3 length equals 15 residues. Germline V gene lookup returns CDR1 SGHAT and CDR2 FQDESV (reference sequence). Here the CDR3 DNA reads TGTACCAGCAGTCCGGGGGGACTCCAGGACGGAACGCAGTATTTT. This codes for CTSSPGGLQDGTQYF.

With respect to this clonotype: At one boundary the junction diverges from the germline segment, which might be a read error. The rearrangement joins TRBV12-3 or TRBV12-4 to TRBJ2-3, with D perhaps matching TRBD1 (6 bases). The CDR3 runs to 14 residues. The CDR3 DNA sequence: TGTGCCAGCAGAACAGGGTACGACACAGATACGAAGTATTTT. This codes for CASRTGYDTDTKYF.

A remark on this clonotype: The junction departs from germline at one end; a sequencing error may be responsible. CDR3 region: CASSHAVRLTETQYF. CDR3 nucleotide sequence: TGCGCTAGCAGCCATGCAGTTCGTTTGACTGAGACCCAGTACTTC. The genes are TRBV4-3 and TRBJ2-5; no clear D gene. The CDR3 contains 15 residues. Per the germline V gene, CDR1 is LGHNA and CDR2 is YSLEER.

The gene calls are TRBV10-1 and TRBJ2-2; 11 positions agree with TRBD1. CDR1 is WNHNN and CDR2 is SYGVQD in the germline V gene (reference sequence). The trim removed 3 bases at V and 11 bases at J, leaving 20 bases unmatched. This CDR3 comprises 19 residues. For the CDR3, the DNA is TGCGCCAGCAGTGAACTATCGGGGACAGGGGGAAGTAACACCGAAGAGCTGTTTTTT. It translates to CASSELSGTGGSNTEELFF.

This clonotype is labeled medium-sized. The chain has TRBV14 and TRBJ2-3, with D unclear. The germline CDR1 and CDR2 sequences are SGHDN and FVKESK. The CDR3 covers 13 residues. Trimming took 0 bases from V and 5 from J, leaving 6 bases between them. This chain's CDR3 is CASSQDGEDTQYF. DNA for the CDR3: TGTGCCAGCAGCCAAGACGGCGAAGATACGCAGTATTTT.

This clonotype has a single count. At one of its ends the junction is not consistent with the germline gene, which may arise from a read error. The chain links TRBV12-3 or TRBV12-4 to TRBJ2-1; D call uncertain. The CDR3 contains 14 residues. CDR3 amino acids: CASSLGSVDNEQLF. The CDR3 nucleotides read TGTGCCAGCAGTCTAGGCTCAGTTGACAATGAGCAGCTTTTC.

The J gene is TRBJ2-3, the V gene TRBV10-2; 11 nucleotides match TRBD2. Germline CDR1 and CDR2: WSHSY and SAAADI. The J segment lost 14 bases and the V segment lost 7 bases, leaving 8 bases of the junction unmatched. This CDR3 region has 12 residues. The CDR3 loop reads CASNHTSGRTYF. The CDR3 DNA reads as TGCGCCAGCAATCACACTAGCGGGAGAACGTATTTT.

The chain uses TRBV9 and TRBJ1-6; 12 bases align to TRBD1. The junction had 10 bases not matched to a gene; V was cut back by 5 bases and J by 7 bases. The CDR3 sequence is 17 residues long. CDR1 is SGDLS and CDR2 is YYNGEE in the germline V gene. The CDR3 reads CASSMSGQGADNSPLHF. CDR3 sequence (DNA): TGTGCCAGCAGTATGTCGGGACAGGGGGCCGACAATTCACCCCTCCACTTT.

With respect to this clonotype: An end of the junction differs from the germline gene, which may be a read error. This chain joins TRBV29-1 and TRBJ1-1; D is possibly TRBD1 (5 bases). Germline V gene lookup returns CDR1 SQVTM and CDR2 ANQGSEA. The CDR3 is made up of 15 amino acids. In DNA, the CDR3 is TGCAGCACTTCCCCGGGTTGGGCAATGGACACTGAAGCGTTCTTT. It is translated as CSTSPGWAMDTEAFF.

On this clonotype: The conserved closing phenylalanine or tryptophan is absent in this CDR3, likely reflecting a read error. The CDR3 reads CASTGQSPYEQYS. CDR3 coding DNA: TGTGCCTCCACGGGACAGTCCCCCTACGAGCAGTACTCC. This chain links TRBV30 with TRBJ2-7, with 7 bases matching TRBD1. The CDR3 consists of 13 residues. Looked up from germline, CDR1 is GTSNPN and CDR2 is SVGIG (reference sequence). With V trimmed by 7 bases and J by 2 bases, 8 bases remained unmatched.

Note on this clonotype: The CDR3 carries no conserved terminal phenylalanine or tryptophan, so it likely arises from a read error. The chain has TRBV6-2 or TRBV6-3 and TRBJ2-7, with D unclear. The V and J ends lost 2 bases and 6 bases respectively, with 11 bases between them. This CDR3 contains 13 residues. The germline gives CDR1 MNHEY, CDR2 SVGEGT. This chain's CDR3 is CASSYEVLCEQYL. As DNA, the CDR3 is TGTGCCAGCAGTTACGAGGTACTCTGCGAGCAGTACTTA.

As for this clonotype: Germline and junction disagree at one end, which may indicate a read error. This rearrangement joins TRBV5-5 to TRBJ1-2; no clear D gene. Germline CDR1 and CDR2: SGHKS and YYEKEE (reference sequence). The CDR3 spans 14 residues. CDR3 nucleotide sequence: TGTGCCAGCAGCTCAACAGCAACTAACTATGGCTACGCCTTC. Its protein product is CASSSTATNYGYAF.

On this clonotype itself: One end of the junction fails to match germline, which may point to a read error. This chain connects TRBV6-2 or TRBV6-3 to TRBJ2-7; 9 bases map to TRBD1. The CDR3 has 14 amino acids. From germline, CDR1 is MNHEY and CDR2 SVGEGT. In DNA, the CDR3 is TGCATCAGCAGCCTCCGGGACAGGGCCCACGAGCAGTACTTC. Its translation: CISSLRDRAHEQYF.

As for this clonotype: No conserved phenylalanine or tryptophan is present at the end of the CDR3, so a read error is the likely explanation. The chain is built from TRBV6-1 and TRBJ2-7, with 7 positions matching TRBD1. J gave up 0 bases and V 4 bases, and 6 bases lay outside the gene matches. CDR1 MNHNS and CDR2 SASEGT come from the germline V gene. CDR3 length equals 15 residues. CDR3 region: CASSGTGVSSYEQYL. CDR3 nucleotide sequence: TGTGCCAGCAGTGGAACAGGGGTCAGCTCCTACGAGCAGTACTTA.